Below are 9 T cell receptor beta chains sequenced from a single sample in a study of T-cell memory formation after mild COVID-19. TCRdb recomputed calls from the 5' RACE reads with MiXCR, one row per CDR3 protein. Here the sample spans 400,000 or so distinct CDR3 sequences, about 20% being singletons. The sequencing sample was made of PBMCs or a T cell subset sorted from them (not recorded which). All receptors come from an adult woman who had mild COVID-19 (a few samples of this study predate the infection). Cell type and time point are not known.

This chain links TRBV25-1 with TRBJ1-6; no clear D. Per germline, CDR1 MGHDK and CDR2 SYGVNS. The V end was cut by 6 bases, the J end by 4 bases, with 7 bases between. The CDR3 consists of 13 residues. The CDR3 protein is CASSALYNSPLHF. Written as DNA, the CDR3 is TGTGCCAGCAGCGCACTGTATAATTCACCCCTCCACTTT.

The CDR3 region has the DNA TGTGCCAGCAGCTTCGGGACAGGGACCGGGGAGCTGTTTTTT. Its protein product is CASSFGTGTGELFF. The rearrangement links TRBV7-3 to TRBJ2-2; TRBD1 agrees at 9 bases. Germline CDR1 and CDR2: SGHTA and FQGTGA. The V and J ends lost 3 bases and 5 bases, in that order; junction bases with no gene match: 1. This CDR3 is built from 14 residues.

This sequence joins TRBV7-9 and TRBJ1-1; the match to TRBD1 covers 9 bases. This CDR3 contains 15 residues. Germline CDR1 reads SEHNR; CDR2 reads FQNEAQ (reference sequence). The ends lost 5 bases at V and 4 bases at J; junction bases unmatched: 8. The CDR3 nucleotides read TGTGCCAGCAGCCGGGACAGGGCTCGATCCACTGAAGCTTTCTTT. Protein: CASSRDRARSTEAFF. Full variable domain (remainder filled in from reference TRBV7-9 and TRBJ1-1): DTGVSQNPRHKITKRGQNVTFRCDPISEHNRLYWYRQTLGQGPEFLTYFQNEAQLEKSRLLSDRFSAERPKGSFSTLEIQRTEQGDSAMYLCASSRDRARSTEAFFGQGTRLTVV.

This rearrangement joins TRBV3-1 to TRBJ2-2, with 9 bases lining up with TRBD2. Per the germline V gene, CDR1 is LGHDT and CDR2 is YNNKEL (reference sequence). This CDR3 is 16 amino acids long. V gave up 4 bases and J gave up 4 bases; unmatched junction bases: 7. The CDR3 DNA follows: TGTGCCAGCAGCCGCTTCCTAGCGGGGAGCACCGGGGAGCTGTTTTTT. Translated, it gives CASSRFLAGSTGELFF.

There are a few counts of this clonotype. V is TRBV2 and J is TRBJ1-1, with D maybe TRBD1 (6 bases). Trimming shortened V by 10 bases and J by 4 bases, and 10 bases separated the two germline ends. CDR3 length equals 11 residues. Germline V gives CDR1 SNHLY, CDR2 FYNNEI. CDR3 coding DNA: TGTGCCACCGAGGGGGGCACTGAAGCTTTCTTT. Protein product: CATEGGTEAFF.

This clonotype was detected a few times. The chain links TRBV7-9 to TRBJ1-5; no definite D call. The CDR3 extends over 13 amino acids. V was shortened by 3 bases and J by 7 bases, with 10 bases between the two germline ends. Germline CDR1 is SEHNR and CDR2 is FQNEAQ (reference sequence). The CDR3 protein is CASSFPLGQPQHF. The CDR3 DNA sequence: TGTGCCAGCAGCTTCCCCTTGGGGCAGCCCCAGCATTTT.

This clonotype came up many times. The CDR3 protein is CASSQSGSTDTQYF. The DNA for the CDR3 is TGCGCCAGCAGCCAGAGCGGGAGCACAGATACGCAGTATTTT. The rearrangement links TRBV5-1 to TRBJ2-3; D might be TRBD2 (6 bases). V was trimmed by 4 bases and J by 0 bases, leaving 9 bases between them. There are 14 residues in the CDR3. Germline CDR1 reads SGHRS; CDR2 reads YFSETQ.

This clonotype was seen a few times. V is TRBV20-1 and J is TRBJ1-6; D unclear. CDR3 size: 13 residues. V was shortened by 7 bases and J by 5 bases, with 12 bases between the two germline ends. The germline CDR1 and CDR2 sequences are DFQATT and SNEGSKA (reference sequence). The CDR3: CSGLEGNNSPLHF. CDR3 bases: TGCAGTGGACTTGAGGGAAATAATTCACCCCTCCACTTT.

This clonotype was seen only a few times. The J gene is TRBJ2-7, the V gene TRBV9; the match to TRBD2 covers 10 bases. The J segment lost 2 bases and the V segment lost 4 bases, leaving 3 bases of the junction unmatched. Germline values: CDR1 SGDLS, CDR2 YYNGEE. The CDR3 is 14 amino acids. The CDR3 loop is CASSTGTSAYEQYF. The CDR3 DNA reads TGTGCCAGCAGCACCGGGACTAGCGCCTACGAGCAGTACTTC.